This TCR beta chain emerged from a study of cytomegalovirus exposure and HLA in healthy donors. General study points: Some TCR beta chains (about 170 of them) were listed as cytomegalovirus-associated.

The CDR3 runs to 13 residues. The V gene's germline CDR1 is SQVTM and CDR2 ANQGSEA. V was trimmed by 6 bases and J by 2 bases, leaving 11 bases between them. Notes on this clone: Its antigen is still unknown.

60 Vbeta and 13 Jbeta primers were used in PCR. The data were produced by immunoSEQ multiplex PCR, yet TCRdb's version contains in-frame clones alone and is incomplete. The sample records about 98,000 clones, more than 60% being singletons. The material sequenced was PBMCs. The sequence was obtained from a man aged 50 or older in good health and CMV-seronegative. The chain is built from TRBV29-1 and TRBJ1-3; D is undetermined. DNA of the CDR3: TGCAGCGTGAGGGAATCTGCTGGAAACACCATATATTTT. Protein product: CSVRESAGNTIYF. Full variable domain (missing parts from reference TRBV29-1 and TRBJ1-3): SAVISQKPSRDICQRGTSLTIQCQVDSQVTMMFWYRQQPGQSLTLIATANQGSEATYESGFVIDKFPISRPNLTFSTLTVSNMSPEDSSIYLCSVRESAGNTIYFGEGSWLTVV.